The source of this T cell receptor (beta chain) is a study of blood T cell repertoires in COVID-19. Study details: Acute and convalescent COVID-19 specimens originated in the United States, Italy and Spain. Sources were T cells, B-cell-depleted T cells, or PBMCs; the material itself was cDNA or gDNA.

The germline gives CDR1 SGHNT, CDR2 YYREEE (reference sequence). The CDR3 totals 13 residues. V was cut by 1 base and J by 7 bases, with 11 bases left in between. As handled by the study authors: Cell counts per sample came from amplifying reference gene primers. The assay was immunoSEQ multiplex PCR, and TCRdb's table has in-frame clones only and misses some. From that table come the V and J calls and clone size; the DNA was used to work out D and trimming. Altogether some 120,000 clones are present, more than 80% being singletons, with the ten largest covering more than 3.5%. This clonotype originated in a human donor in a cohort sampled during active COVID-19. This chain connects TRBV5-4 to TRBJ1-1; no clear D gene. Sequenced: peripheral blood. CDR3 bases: TGTGCCAGCAGCTTGCTGCCGGGGAATGAAGCTTTCTTT. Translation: CASSLLPGNEAFF.